These 24 T cell receptor beta chains were all obtained from the same sample, sequenced in a study of blood T cell repertoires in COVID-19. Produced via immunoSEQ multiplex PCR; TCRdb's table is partial and in-frame only. The repertoire consists of about 110,000 clones, with about 87% occurring once and the leading ten covering under 7%. Source material: peripheral blood. The source is a woman in her forties or fifties with acute or convalescent COVID-19.

On this clone itself: One base away lies a much larger clone, so this may be a sequencing read error. The genes are TRBV7-9 and TRBJ1-5; D is unclear. V was shortened by 5 bases and J by 7 bases, with 12 bases between the two germline ends. The V gene's germline CDR1 is SEHNR and CDR2 FQNEAQ (reference sequence). The CDR3 has 13 amino acids. The DNA of the CDR3 is TGTGCCAGCAGCCTTCAGGAGGACCAGCCCCAGCATTTT. Its translation: CASSLQEDQPQHF. Variable domain in full (rest from reference TRBV7-9 and TRBJ1-5): DTGVSQNPRHKITKRGQNVTFRCDPISEHNRLYWYRQTLGQGPEFLTYFQNEAQLEKSRLLSDRFSAERPKGSFSTLEIQRTEQGDSAMYLCASSLQEDQPQHFGDGTRLSIL.

This clone showed up just once. The chain recombines TRBV7-3 with TRBJ1-1; D is possibly TRBD1 (5 bases). This CDR3 has 16 amino acids. The germline V gene has CDR1 SGHTA and CDR2 FQGTGA. With 2 bases removed from V and 5 bases from J, the gap between germline ends came to 18 bases. The DNA for the CDR3 is TGTGCCAGCAGCTTAGGTGGGGCAGGGTCGAGGACTGAAGCTTTCTTT. Translation: CASSLGGAGSRTEAFF.

The V gene is TRBV7-9, the J gene TRBJ2-7; the D is unclear. V lost 1 base to trimming and J lost 3 bases, with 13 bases between them. The CDR3 contains 15 residues. CDR1 is SEHNR, CDR2 FQNEAQ, per germline (reference sequence). CDR3 residues: CASSLGASILYEQYF. The CDR3 DNA follows: TGTGCCAGCAGCTTAGGGGCGTCCATCCTCTACGAGCAGTACTTC.

Only one count was recorded for this clone. This chain links TRBV25-1 with TRBJ1-1, with TRBD1 matching over 12 bases. The CDR3 length is 17 residues. Per the germline V gene, CDR1 is MGHDK and CDR2 is SYGVNS. Trimming at V came to 4 bases and at J to 4 bases, leaving 10 bases not matched to a gene. CDR3 residues: CASSVSGQGARGTEAFF. CDR3 nucleotide sequence: TGTGCCAGCAGTGTATCGGGACAGGGGGCGCGTGGCACTGAAGCTTTCTTT.

The chain links TRBV28 to TRBJ1-4; the D gene is possibly TRBD1 (5 bases). Trimming shortened V by 2 bases and J by 10 bases, and 17 bases separated the two germline ends. The length of the CDR3 is 15 residues. Per germline, CDR1 MDHEN and CDR2 SYDVKM. The CDR3 region is CASSLGGAVGLKLFF. The CDR3 region has the DNA TGTGCCAGCAGTTTAGGAGGGGCCGTCGGGTTAAAACTGTTTTTT.

The chain combines TRBV19 with TRBJ1-1; the D gene is possibly TRBD1 (5 bases). Between the trimmed V and J ends, which lost 4 bases and 6 bases, there was a span of 18 bases. Germline V gene lookup returns CDR1 LNHDA and CDR2 SQIVND (reference sequence). This CDR3 has 15 residues. CDR3 residues: CASSTTGGISPEAFF. Here the CDR3 DNA reads TGTGCCAGTAGTACGACGGGGGGGATTTCGCCTGAAGCTTTCTTT.

This clone was seen many times. The V and J genes are TRBV21-1 and TRBJ2-7; the D call in the table, TRBD1, was not verified against the DNA. TRBV21-1 is flagged as a pseudogene. CDR3 length: 17 amino acids. CDR3 residues: CASCIRDRVLTSYEQYF. The CDR3 nucleotides read TGTGCCAGCTGCATTCGAGACAGGGTACTTACCTCCTACGAGCAGTACTTC.

This clone came up once. The rearrangement uses TRBV18 and TRBJ2-5; maybe TRBD2 (6 bases). CDR1 is KGHSH and CDR2 is LQKENI in the germline V gene. V lost 3 bases and J 1 base, leaving 9 bases between the germline ends. This CDR3 is 14 amino acids long. CDR3 protein: CASSPPGVQETQYF. CDR3 DNA sequence: TGTGCCAGCTCACCTCCGGGAGTCCAAGAGACCCAGTACTTC.

The chain couples TRBV4-1 to TRBJ2-3; TRBD1 is a possible D gene (5 bases). The CDR3 loop spans 15 amino acids. The V gene's germline CDR1 is MGHRA and CDR2 YSYEKL. V was pared by 1 base and J by 4 bases, with 12 bases between. The CDR3 here is CASSQAGQGADTQYF. The CDR3 bases are TGCGCCAGCAGCCAAGCTGGACAAGGTGCAGATACGCAGTATTTT.

V gene TRBV9 combines with J gene TRBJ2-7; TRBD2 agrees at 7 bases. Germline V lookup: CDR1 SGDLS, CDR2 YYNGEE. V lost 0 bases to trimming and J lost 3 bases; unmatched junction nucleotides: 6. The CDR3 is 15 amino acids. The CDR3 protein is CASSVDIRGDYEQYF. The CDR3 nucleotides read TGTGCCAGCAGCGTAGATATTCGGGGGGACTACGAGCAGTACTTC. The complete variable domain, with remaining parts taken from reference TRBV9 and TRBJ2-7, reads DSGVTQTPKHLITATGQRVTLRCSPRSGDLSVYWYQQSLDQGLQFLIQYYNGEERAKGNILERFSAQQFPDLHSELNLSSLELGDSALYFCASSVDIRGDYEQYFGPGTRLTVT.

This chain joins TRBV10-3 and TRBJ2-2, with D possibly being TRBD1 (5 bases). The CDR3 runs to 16 residues. Germline V gene data show CDR1 as ENHRY and CDR2 as SYGVKD. Trimming pared 5 bases from V and 5 bases from J, leaving 18 bases between. This CDR3 is CAISRVEGAETGELFF. CDR3 in DNA: TGTGCCATCAGTCGAGTCGAAGGGGCGGAGACCGGGGAGCTGTTTTTT.

The gene calls are TRBV6-5 and TRBJ1-1; D is ambiguous. Germline lookup yields CDR1 MNHEY and CDR2 SVGAGI. This CDR3 has 16 residues. Trimming stripped 2 bases from V and 4 bases from J, with 17 bases between. The CDR3 loop is CASSYSRRVWSTEAFF. The CDR3 nucleotides are TGTGCCAGCAGTTACAGTCGGCGGGTGTGGAGCACTGAAGCTTTCTTT.

This rearrangement joins TRBV5-1 to TRBJ1-4; 7 nucleotides align to TRBD1. CDR3 length: 15 residues. Germline V CDR1 and CDR2: SGHRS, YFSETQ. J lost 8 bases, V lost 4 bases, and 11 bases had no gene match. The CDR3 region is CASSPTGSRPEKLFF. The CDR3 DNA follows: TGCGCCAGCAGCCCGACAGGGTCGAGGCCCGAAAAACTGTTTTTT.

The chain links TRBV2 to TRBJ1-2; the D is unclear. CDR3 length: 16 amino acids. The germline V gene has CDR1 SNHLY and CDR2 FYNNEI. Trimming removed 7 bases from V and 0 bases from J, with 18 bases in between. The CDR3 region is CASKGGGGLANYGYTF. Written as DNA, the CDR3 is TGTGCCAGCAAAGGAGGAGGAGGTCTCGCTAACTATGGCTACACCTTC.

The chain employs TRBV11-2 and TRBJ1-2; 7 bases line up with TRBD1. V lost 5 bases, J lost 4 bases, and 13 bases stayed unmatched. This CDR3 is 16 amino acids long. Per the germline V gene, CDR1 is SGHAT and CDR2 is FQNNGV. CDR3 loop: CASSPIRDSRLYGYTF. In nucleotides, the CDR3 is TGTGCCAGCAGCCCAATTCGGGACAGCCGTCTCTATGGCTACACCTTC.

The chain couples TRBV6-4 to TRBJ2-2; TRBD1 agrees at 9 bases. The CDR3 is 15 amino acids. CDR1 is MRHNA, CDR2 SNTAGT, per germline. Losses at the gene ends were 6 bases for V and 2 bases for J; bases not matched to a gene: 4. The DNA of the CDR3 is TGTGCCAGCAGCGCACAGGGGGCTAACACCGGGGAGCTGTTTTTT. Its protein product is CASSAQGANTGELFF.

CDR3 in DNA: TGTGCCACCAGCAGAGAGGGGCGAGGATGGCTGTTTTTT. Protein: CATSREGRGWLFF. This chain joins TRBV15 and TRBJ1-4; the D gene is possibly TRBD1 (5 bases). Germline V gene data show CDR1 as LNHNV and CDR2 as YYDKDF (reference sequence). V dropped 0 bases and J dropped 14 bases, with 13 bases sitting between them. This CDR3 is 13 amino acids long.

The V and J genes are TRBV15 and TRBJ2-4; D remains ambiguous. V lost 0 bases to trimming and J lost 10 bases, with 13 bases between them. Looked up from germline, CDR1 is LNHNV and CDR2 is YYDKDF (reference sequence). There are 14 residues in the CDR3. The CDR3 DNA is TGTGCCACCAGCAGAGATTCCGGAGCCTTTATTCAGTACTTC. Protein: CATSRDSGAFIQYF.

The rearrangement joins TRBV15 to TRBJ1-2, with 7 nucleotides matching TRBD1. Germline loops: CDR1 LNHNV, CDR2 YYDKDF (reference sequence). The CDR3 has 15 residues. V trimming: 2 bases; J trimming: 2 bases; junction bases outside the gene matches: 5. This CDR3 is CATSRPGQANYGYTF. The CDR3 coding sequence is TGTGCCACCAGCAGACCCGGACAGGCGAACTATGGCTACACCTTC.

In DNA form, the CDR3 reads TGTGCCTGGAGTCTACGGGGTGAAGCTTTCTTT. Its protein is CAWSLRGEAFF. The chain joins TRBV30 to TRBJ1-1; D gene uncertain. Trimming left V 2 bases short and J 7 bases short, with 8 bases between. Germline CDR1 GTSNPN, CDR2 SVGIG (reference sequence). CDR3 length: 11 residues.

V usage is TRBV7-6 and J usage is TRBJ2-2; no firm D call. V was clipped by 1 base and J by 0 bases, with 3 bases between them. The germline CDR1 and CDR2 sequences are SGHVS and FNYEAQ. CDR3 size: 14 residues. CDR3 sequence (DNA): TGTGCCAGCAGCTTAGGAGCGAACACCGGGGAGCTGTTTTTT. Amino acids: CASSLGANTGELFF.

This clone appeared a single time. This chain joins TRBV6-1 and TRBJ2-7, with unresolved D. Trimming removed 1 base from V and 2 bases from J, with 6 bases in between. CDR1 is MNHNS, CDR2 SASEGT, per germline. This CDR3 spans 13 amino acids. For the CDR3, the DNA is TGTGCCAGCAGTGAAGGGCCGCCCTACGAGCAGTACTTC. Amino acids: CASSEGPPYEQYF.

V is TRBV24-1 and J is TRBJ2-2; tentatively, D is TRBD1 (6 bases). Germline V CDR1 and CDR2: KGHDR, SFDVKD. Trimming removed 5 bases from V and 6 bases from J, with 12 bases in between. This CDR3 spans 14 amino acids. The CDR3 reads CATSVQGGAGELFF. The CDR3 DNA reads as TGTGCCACCAGTGTACAGGGTGGGGCCGGGGAGCTGTTTTTT.

The V and J genes are TRBV5-4 and TRBJ1-2, with 8 nucleotides matching TRBD1. Per germline, CDR1 SGHNT and CDR2 YYREEE (reference sequence). V trimming: 1 base; J trimming: 4 bases; junction bases outside the gene matches: 9. The CDR3 runs 16 residues. The CDR3 sequence is CASSLYQGASGYGYTF. The CDR3 DNA is TGTGCCAGCAGCTTGTACCAGGGGGCGTCTGGCTATGGCTACACCTTC.